A single sample is the source of the 22 T cell receptor beta chains below, sequenced in a study of sequential checkpoint blockade in melanoma. Treatment given: randomized to nivolumab then ipilimumab (arm A) or the reverse (arm B). Generated by immunoSEQ multiplex PCR, the TCRdb table keeps only in-frame clones and is missing some. The sample lists just over 20,000 clones, 27% occurring once. Sequencing used tumor tissue (inferred from file names), obtained from a patient given nivolumab and ipilimumab in sequence. The receptor source for this set is a human donor with melanoma.

V is TRBV19 and J is TRBJ2-1; D may be TRBD1 (5 bases). Germline V lookup: CDR1 LNHDA, CDR2 SQIVND (reference sequence). V shed 0 bases and J shed 3 bases, with 9 bases lying between them. This CDR3 is built from 15 residues. CDR3 in DNA: TGTGCCAGTAGTATAGAGCACAGGATCTACAATGAGCAGTTCTTC. The encoded protein is CASSIEHRIYNEQFF. Together with reference TRBV19 and TRBJ2-1, the CDR3 gives the full variable domain: DGGITQSPKYLFRKEGQNVTLSCEQNLNHDAMYWYRQDPGQGLRLIYYSQIVNDFQKGDIAEGYSVSREKKESFPLTVTSAQKNPTAFYLCASSIEHRIYNEQFFGPGTRLTVL.

This rearrangement joins TRBV28 to TRBJ1-2; D perhaps matches TRBD1 (5 bases). Germline V gene lookup returns CDR1 MDHEN and CDR2 SYDVKM. The CDR3 is 13 residues long. Trimming stripped 10 bases from V and 0 bases from J, with 12 bases between. The DNA for the CDR3 is TGTGCCACCCGGACATCCTCTAACTATGGCTACACCTTC. Translated: CATRTSSNYGYTF.

The chain links TRBV9 to TRBJ2-7, with 8 positions matching TRBD2. CDR3 length: 14 residues. Germline CDR1 SGDLS, CDR2 YYNGEE. V lost 3 bases and J lost 0; bases outside the gene matches: 2. The CDR3 DNA follows: TGTGCCAGCAGCGAGGGACTAGGCTCCTACGAGCAGTACTTC. It encodes CASSEGLGSYEQYF.

By frequency in the sample, this clone is medium-sized. The chain couples TRBV2 to TRBJ2-2; 8 bases map to TRBD1. The CDR3 extends over 16 amino acids. The germline V gene encodes CDR1 SNHLY and CDR2 FYNNEI. V gave up 2 bases and J gave up 5 bases; unmatched junction bases: 7. CDR3 sequence reads: CASSETPTGATGELFF. As DNA, the CDR3 is TGTGCCAGCAGTGAAACACCGACAGGGGCGACCGGGGAGCTGTTTTTT. The full variable domain, rest sourced from reference TRBV2 and TRBJ2-2, is EPEVTQTPSHQVTQMGQEVILRCVPISNHLYFYWYRQILGQKVEFLVSFYNNEISEKSEIFDDQFSVERPDGSNFTLKIRSTKLEDSAMYFCASSETPTGATGELFFGEGSRLTVL.

A few counts support this clone. The CDR3 DNA follows: TGTGCCAGCAGTTTCTTATCTTCCGAGCAGTACTTC. Translating it yields CASSFLSSEQYF. The rearrangement links TRBV28 to TRBJ2-7; D call uncertain. V was cut by 3 bases and J by 6 bases, with 9 bases left in between. This CDR3 contains 12 residues. CDR1 and CDR2 from the germline V gene are MDHEN and SYDVKM.

This clone occurred a few times. The V call is TRBV12-5, the J call TRBJ2-2, with unresolved D. Germline CDR1 reads LGHNT; CDR2 reads FRNRAP. CDR3 length: 12 residues. CDR3 residues: CASNRRTGELFF. The CDR3 DNA reads TGTGCCAGCAATCGTAGGACCGGGGAGCTGTTTTTT.

This clone was observed a handful of times. The V and J genes are TRBV11-3 and TRBJ2-2; D is tentatively TRBD1 or TRBD2 (5 bases each). The CDR3 runs to 17 residues. V shed 5 bases and J shed 1 base, with 17 bases lying between them. Germline V gene sequence: CDR1 SGHNT, CDR2 YENEEA. This chain's CDR3 is CASSPLLVGENTGELFF. For the CDR3, the DNA is TGTGCCAGCAGCCCCCTTCTAGTGGGGGAGAACACCGGGGAGCTGTTTTTT. Using reference TRBV11-3 and TRBJ2-2 for the parts outside the CDR3, the full variable domain is EAGVVQSPRYKIIEKKQPVAFWCNPISGHNTLYWYLQNLGQGPELLIRYENEEAVDDSQLPKDRFSAERLKGVDSTLKIQPAELGDSAVYLCASSPLLVGENTGELFFGEGSRLTVL.

This clone was seen ten or more times. This chain uses TRBV2 with TRBJ2-7; the D call may be TRBD1 or TRBD2 (5 bases each). The CDR3 is 14 residues long. V shed 4 bases and J shed 4 bases, with 14 bases lying between them. Germline V gene data show CDR1 as SNHLY and CDR2 as FYNNEI. The CDR3 DNA sequence: TGTGCCAGCAGTGGGAGGCAGGGTGCGTACGAGCAGTACTTC. This codes for CASSGRQGAYEQYF.

This clone was seen more than once but under ten times. The CDR3 spells CASSRRRGEETQYF. CDR3 DNA sequence: TGTGCCAGCAGCAGACGACGGGGGGAAGAGACCCAGTACTTC. The V call is TRBV11-3, the J call TRBJ2-5, with TRBD2 matching 7 bases. Germline loops: CDR1 SGHNT, CDR2 YENEEA. Trimming removed 5 bases from V and 3 bases from J; junction bases left unmatched: 6. This CDR3 spans 14 amino acids.

The sample holds a few counts of this clone. V usage is TRBV30 and J usage is TRBJ1-6, with a weak D call TRBD1 (5 bases). Germline loops: CDR1 GTSNPN, CDR2 SVGIG (reference sequence). The CDR3 loop spans 14 amino acids. Trimming took off 7 bases at V and 7 bases at J, with 17 bases between the two ends. CDR3 residues: CAFRDSIGNSPLHF. CDR3 coding DNA: TGTGCCTTTCGAGACAGTATTGGAAATTCACCCCTCCACTTT.

The chain uses TRBV9 and TRBJ2-1; D may match TRBD1 or TRBD2 (6 bases each). CDR1 is SGDLS, CDR2 YYNGEE, per germline. CDR3 length equals 15 residues. Trimming cost V 1 base and J 6 bases, with 14 bases left between them. This chain's CDR3 is CASSVNQGGPNEQFF. The CDR3 bases are TGTGCCAGCAGCGTAAACCAAGGGGGGCCCAATGAGCAGTTCTTC.

The chain joins TRBV5-1 to TRBJ1-1, with unresolved D. V lost 1 base and J lost 1, with 8 bases in between. The CDR3 contains 14 residues. Germline CDR1 is SGHRS and CDR2 is YFSETQ. This chain's CDR3 is CASSLSGGNTEAFF. The CDR3 DNA follows: TGCGCCAGCAGCTTGAGCGGAGGGAACACTGAAGCTTTCTTT.

This clone was observed a few times. The V call is TRBV28, the J call TRBJ2-3; 9 nucleotides align to TRBD1. V was clipped by 6 bases and J by 4 bases; unmatched bases: 2. Germline V gene lookup returns CDR1 MDHEN and CDR2 SYDVKM. This CDR3 has 13 residues. The CDR3 DNA follows: TGTGCCAGCAGACAGGGGGCTGCAGATACGCAGTATTTT. Residues: CASRQGAADTQYF.

J is TRBJ2-5 and V is TRBV19; 7 bases are shared with TRBD2. CDR1 and CDR2 from the germline V gene are LNHDA and SQIVND (reference sequence). Losses at the gene ends were 5 bases for V and 5 bases for J; bases not matched to a gene: 20. This CDR3 is 18 amino acids long. DNA of the CDR3: TGTGCCAGTAGTCCCCTGCGGAGCGCGGGAGTCGGGAGGGAGACCCAGTACTTC. Its protein product is CASSPLRSAGVGRETQYF.

In its sample, this clone was seen a few times. The chain employs TRBV28 and TRBJ2-3; 14 bases map to TRBD2. The CDR3 is 17 amino acids. Trimming took 5 bases from V and 14 from J; bases not matched to a gene: 18. Germline V gives CDR1 MDHEN, CDR2 SYDVKM. This CDR3 is CASSPTGLAGAHSSGYF. CDR3 DNA sequence: TGTGCCAGCAGTCCTACGGGACTAGCGGGGGCCCACTCCAGTGGGTATTTT.

J is TRBJ1-2 and V is TRBV15; the D gene is possibly TRBD1 (5 bases). The germline gives CDR1 LNHNV, CDR2 YYDKDF (reference sequence). The length of the CDR3 is 15 residues. V was trimmed by 5 bases and J by 6 bases, leaving 19 bases between them. For the CDR3, the DNA is TGTGCCACCAGCCTGGGGGTTGTGGATGTGGATGGCTACACCTTC. Translation gives CATSLGVVDVDGYTF.

This chain's CDR3 is CASSLIGLAGDEQFF. The DNA for the CDR3 is TGCGCCAGCAGCTTGATAGGGCTAGCGGGAGATGAGCAGTTCTTC. This sequence joins TRBV5-1 and TRBJ2-1, with TRBD2 matching 10 bases. The germline CDR1 and CDR2 sequences are SGHRS and YFSETQ. The CDR3 runs to 15 residues. The V gene end was trimmed by 1 base and the J gene end by 8 bases; junction bases not matched to a gene: 6.

This clone was counted only a few times. The chain links TRBV14 to TRBJ1-1; no definite D call. The CDR3 is 14 residues long. Trimming removed 3 bases at V and 6 bases at J, with 14 bases between. Germline CDR1 and CDR2: SGHDN and FVKESK. The DNA for the CDR3 is TGTGCCAGCAGCCAGCAAAACTTGGGTCCTGAAGCTTTCTTT. This translates into CASSQQNLGPEAFF.

This clone was seen more than once but under ten times. V gene TRBV9 combines with J gene TRBJ1-1, with D perhaps matching TRBD1 (5 bases). Trimming pared 5 bases from V and 5 bases from J, leaving 10 bases between. This CDR3 has 12 residues. Germline loops: CDR1 SGDLS, CDR2 YYNGEE. The CDR3 loop reads CASSAGVTEAFF. As DNA, the CDR3 is TGTGCCAGCAGTGCGGGGGTTACTGAAGCTTTCTTT.

The V and J genes are TRBV6-8 and TRBJ1-1, with TRBD1 identical over 7 bases. Germline CDR1 is MNHGY and CDR2 is SAAAGT. This CDR3 region has 14 residues. J lost 4 bases, V lost 3 bases, and 5 bases had no gene match. The CDR3 loop is CASSYDRAVTEAFF. CDR3 nucleotides: TGTGCCAGCAGTTATGACAGGGCCGTCACTGAAGCTTTCTTT.

The chain is built from TRBV9 and TRBJ1-2, with D unresolved. The germline V and J ends were trimmed by 7 bases and 2 bases, with 15 bases remaining between them. The CDR3 consists of 14 residues. Germline V gives CDR1 SGDLS, CDR2 YYNGEE. The CDR3 nucleotides are TGTGCCAGCCACGACCCCGGGCAGAACTATGGCTACACCTTC. This codes for CASHDPGQNYGYTF.

The CDR3, as DNA: TGTGCCAGCAGTTACTCGGCAGGGGGCTCAATTAACTATGGCTACACCTTC. It codes for CASSYSAGGSINYGYTF. The chain joins TRBV6-8 to TRBJ1-2, with 8 positions matching TRBD1. The V and J ends lost 0 bases and 1 base, in that order; junction bases with no gene match: 7. Germline CDR1 is MNHGY and CDR2 is SAAAGT. The CDR3 runs to 17 residues.